Each of the 15 T cell receptor beta chains below was sequenced from the same sample in a study of T-cell reconstitution after alpha-beta-depleted transplantation in children (dated by TCRdb to about 2016). The library was produced with PCR. Data came from an Illumina HiSeq 2500. Molecular barcoding was employed in the preparation of TCR libraries, with unique molecular identifiers being used to normalize TCRbeta repertoire quantification. TCRdb reanalyzed the raw reads on its own, using fastp at Q25 for trimming and MiXCR for clone calling, and kept in-frame beta chains. Each CDR3 protein appears once, grouped with its most common genes and DNA. Within this sample are 700,000 to 950,000 distinct CDR3 sequences, with about 16% of them counted one time only. The biggest ten clones account for around 5.3% of the sample. The treatment or condition label corresponds to: allogeneic hematopoietic cell transplantation with graft depleted of TCRalphabeta T cells and CD19 B cells.

Here the sequenced sample was PBMCs, mostly from graft donor cells, taken 360 days after TCRalphabeta/CD19-depleted stem cell transplant. Receptors were obtained from a male patient between 5 and 17 years old who had a stem cell transplant for acute lymphoblastic leukemia, so the T cells may come from the graft donor.

The chain couples TRBV3-1 to TRBJ2-5; D could derive from TRBD1 or TRBD2 (5 bases each). Germline V gives CDR1 LGHDT, CDR2 YNNKEL (reference sequence). This CDR3 region has 12 residues. The V end lost 0 bases, the J end lost 9 bases, and 8 bases lay between the germline ends. The CDR3 DNA sequence: TGTGCCAGCAGCCAAGAGAGGGGAGCCCAGTACTTC. This gives the protein CASSQERGAQYF.

This sequence joins TRBV5-6 and TRBJ2-3; D remains unclear. Germline V gene sequence: CDR1 SGHDT, CDR2 YYEEEE. This CDR3 has 14 residues. Trimming left V 1 base short and J 2 bases short, with 8 bases between. CDR3 coding DNA: TGTGCCAGCAGCTTGTTCTCCAACACAGATACGCAGTATTTT. Residues: CASSLFSNTDTQYF. Full variable domain (rest looked up from reference TRBV5-6 and TRBJ2-3): DAGVTQSPTHLIKTRGQQVTLRCSPKSGHDTVSWYQQALGQGPQFIFQYYEEEERQRGNFPDRFSGHQFPNYSSELNVNALLLGDSALYLCASSLFSNTDTQYFGPGTRLTVL.

The chain carries TRBV20-1 and TRBJ2-7; 7 positions agree with TRBD1. The junction had 10 bases not matched to a gene; V was cut back by 5 bases and J by 3 bases. The CDR3 consists of 14 residues. Germline V gene lookup returns CDR1 DFQATT and CDR2 SNEGSKA (reference sequence). In nucleotides, the CDR3 is TGCAGTGCTCCCCATCGGGACAGTGGCTACGAGCAGTACTTC. The encoded protein is CSAPHRDSGYEQYF.

The J gene is TRBJ2-1, the V gene TRBV3-1; perhaps TRBD2 as D (5 bases). The V and J ends lost 4 bases and 3 bases respectively, with 13 bases between them. The CDR3 is 15 residues long. Per the germline V gene, CDR1 is LGHDT and CDR2 is YNNKEL (reference sequence). This chain's CDR3 is CASSLTALGYNEQFF. CDR3 DNA sequence: TGTGCCAGCAGCCTTACGGCACTAGGCTACAATGAGCAGTTCTTC.

A few counts support this clonotype. This sequence joins TRBV10-3 and TRBJ2-1; tentatively, D is TRBD2 (6 bases). Trimming cost V 6 bases and J 0 bases, with 9 bases left between them. The germline V gene encodes CDR1 ENHRY and CDR2 SYGVKD. This CDR3 region has 14 residues. The CDR3 protein is CAIRKTSSYNEQFF. The CDR3 nucleotides read TGTGCCATCAGGAAGACTAGCTCCTACAATGAGCAGTTCTTC.

This chain connects TRBV29-1 to TRBJ2-3; either TRBD1 or TRBD2 may fit D (5 bases each). The CDR3 runs 12 residues. V was trimmed by 6 bases and J by 2 bases, leaving 9 bases between them. Germline-derived CDR1 and CDR2 are SQVTM and ANQGSEA. CDR3 region: CSVTAATDTQYF. Here the CDR3 DNA reads TGCAGCGTGACAGCGGCCACAGATACGCAGTATTTT.

This chain connects TRBV20-1 to TRBJ2-5, with D hard to call. This CDR3 has 14 residues. Trimming shortened V by 6 bases and J by 5 bases, and 19 bases separated the two germline ends. The V gene's germline CDR1 is DFQATT and CDR2 SNEGSKA (reference sequence). This CDR3 is CSASTRVSLETQYF. CDR3 coding DNA: TGCAGTGCGTCTACCCGGGTCAGTCTTGAGACCCAGTACTTC.

In its sample, this clonotype was seen once. This rearrangement joins TRBV11-3 to TRBJ2-7; D is unresolved. The germline V and J ends were trimmed by 1 base and 4 bases, with 14 bases remaining between them. The CDR3 totals 15 residues. CDR1 is SGHNT, CDR2 YENEEA, per germline. The CDR3 sequence is CASSLAGINLYEQYF. The CDR3 nucleotides are TGTGCCAGCAGCTTAGCCGGAATTAATTTGTACGAGCAGTACTTC.

This clonotype was counted a few times. This chain connects TRBV7-9 to TRBJ1-1; possible D gene TRBD1, 6 bases. The CDR3 has 14 amino acids. V lost 5 bases to trimming and J lost 6 bases, with 16 bases between them. Per the germline V gene, CDR1 is SEHNR and CDR2 is FQNEAQ (reference sequence). The CDR3 region has the DNA TGTGCCAGCAGCCGGACAGCAGGGAATCCTGAAGCTTTCTTT. As protein: CASSRTAGNPEAFF. Using reference TRBV7-9 and TRBJ1-1 for the parts outside the CDR3, the full variable domain is DTGVSQNPRHKITKRGQNVTFRCDPISEHNRLYWYRQTLGQGPEFLTYFQNEAQLEKSRLLSDRFSAERPKGSFSTLEIQRTEQGDSAMYLCASSRTAGNPEAFFGQGTRLTVV.

This clonotype was counted many times. CDR3 loop: CASSLLMPDRDFPYNEQFF. CDR3 DNA sequence: TGTGCCAGCAGCTTGCTGATGCCTGACCGGGACTTCCCTTACAATGAGCAGTTCTTC. The chain couples TRBV5-4 to TRBJ2-1; tentatively, D is TRBD2 (6 bases). The V and J ends lost 1 base and 4 bases respectively, with 24 bases between them. Per germline, CDR1 SGHNT and CDR2 YYREEE (reference sequence). CDR3 length: 19 residues.

This clonotype has only a few counts. The V call is TRBV5-1, the J call TRBJ2-7, with TRBD1 matching over 7 bases. J was trimmed by 1 base and V by 4 bases; bases with no gene match: 8. This CDR3 spans 15 amino acids. The V gene's germline CDR1 is SGHRS and CDR2 YFSETQ. The CDR3 DNA sequence: TGCGCCAGCAGCCAGGGACAGATTAATTCCTACGAGCAGTACTTC. This sequence encodes CASSQGQINSYEQYF.

The rearrangement joins TRBV4-1 to TRBJ1-2; 8 bases map to TRBD1. The CDR3 is 15 amino acids. Germline V CDR1 and CDR2: MGHRA, YSYEKL. J lost 4 bases, V lost 4 bases, and 8 bases had no gene match. As DNA, the CDR3 is TGCGCCAGCAGCCCAGCGGGACAGGCGCCCTATGGCTACACCTTC. Protein sequence: CASSPAGQAPYGYTF.

A few counts support this clonotype. CDR3: CASSTPSWRAQETQYF. Written as DNA, the CDR3 is TGTGCCAGCAGCACCCCTTCCTGGCGGGCTCAAGAGACCCAGTACTTC. V gene TRBV7-6 combines with J gene TRBJ2-5; perhaps TRBD2 as D (5 bases). V was cut by 5 bases and J by 2 bases, with 18 bases left in between. The V gene's germline CDR1 is SGHVS and CDR2 FNYEAQ. The CDR3 is made up of 16 amino acids. Full variable domain (remainder filled in from reference TRBV7-6 and TRBJ2-5): GAGVSQSPRYKVTKRGQDVALRCDPISGHVSLYWYRQALGQGPEFLTYFNYEAQQDKSGLPNDRFSAERPEGSISTLTIQRTEQRDSAMYRCASSTPSWRAQETQYFGPGTRLLVL.

The chain recombines TRBV20-1 with TRBJ2-7; tentatively, D is TRBD1 (7 bases). Trimming removed 0 bases at V and 3 bases at J, with 15 bases between. CDR3 length equals 15 residues. Germline CDR1 reads DFQATT; CDR2 reads SNEGSKA (reference sequence). CDR3 nucleotide sequence: TGCAGTGCTAGAGATCTAGGAGGGGGCGTCTACGAGCAGTACTTC. Translated: CSARDLGGGVYEQYF.

This clonotype appeared a few times. The rearrangement uses TRBV20-1 and TRBJ2-7; no definite D call. This CDR3 spans 14 amino acids. V was clipped by 0 bases and J by 2 bases, with 11 bases between them. CDR1 and CDR2 from the germline V gene are DFQATT and SNEGSKA (reference sequence). The CDR3 region is CSARDLRRTYEQYF. As DNA, the CDR3 is TGCAGTGCTAGAGATCTGAGGCGTACCTACGAGCAGTACTTC.